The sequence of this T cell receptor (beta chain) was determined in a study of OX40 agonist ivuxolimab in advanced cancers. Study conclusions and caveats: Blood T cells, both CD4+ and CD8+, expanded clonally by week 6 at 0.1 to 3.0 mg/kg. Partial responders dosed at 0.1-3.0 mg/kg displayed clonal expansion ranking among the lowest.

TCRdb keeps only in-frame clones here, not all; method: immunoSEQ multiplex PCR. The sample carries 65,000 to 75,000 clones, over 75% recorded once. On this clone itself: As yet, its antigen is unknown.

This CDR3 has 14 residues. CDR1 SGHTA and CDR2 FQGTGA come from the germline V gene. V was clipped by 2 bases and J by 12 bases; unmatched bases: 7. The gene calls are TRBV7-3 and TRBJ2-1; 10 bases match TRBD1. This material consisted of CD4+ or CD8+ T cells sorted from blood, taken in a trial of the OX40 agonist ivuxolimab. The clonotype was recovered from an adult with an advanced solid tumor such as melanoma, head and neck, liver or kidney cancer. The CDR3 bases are TGTGCCAGCAGCTTATCGGGACAGGGGAGCGGGCAGTTCTTC. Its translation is CASSLSGQGSGQFF.